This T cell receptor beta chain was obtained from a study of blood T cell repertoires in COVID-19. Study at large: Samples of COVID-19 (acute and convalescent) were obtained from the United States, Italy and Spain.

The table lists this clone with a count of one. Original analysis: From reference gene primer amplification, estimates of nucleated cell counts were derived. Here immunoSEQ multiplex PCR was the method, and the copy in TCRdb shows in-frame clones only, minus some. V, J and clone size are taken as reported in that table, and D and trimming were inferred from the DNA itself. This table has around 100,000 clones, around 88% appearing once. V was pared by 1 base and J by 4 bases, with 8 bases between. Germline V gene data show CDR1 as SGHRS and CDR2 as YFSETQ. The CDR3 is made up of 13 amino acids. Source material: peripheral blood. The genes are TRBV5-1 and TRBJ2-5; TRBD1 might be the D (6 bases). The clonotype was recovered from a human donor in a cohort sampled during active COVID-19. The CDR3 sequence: CASSLTGIETQYF. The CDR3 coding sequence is TGCGCCAGCAGCTTGACAGGGATAGAGACCCAGTACTTC.